These 26 T cell receptor beta chains share one sample of origin, sequenced in a study of T-cell reconstitution after alpha-beta-depleted transplantation in children. The library targeted TCRbeta and was prepared with unique molecular identifiers. TCRdb re-derived calls from the PCR reads in MiXCR, one entry per CDR3 protein. The repertoire holds 70,000 to 95,000 distinct CDR3 sequences, with about 16% as singletons. The sequenced sample was PBMCs, mostly from graft donor cells, obtained 180 days after TCRalphabeta/CD19-depleted stem cell transplant. Receptors were obtained from a male patient between 2 and 10 years old who had a stem cell transplant for acute lymphoblastic leukemia, so the T cells may come from the graft donor.

This clonotype showed up just a few times. V gene TRBV13 combines with J gene TRBJ2-3; 14 bases line up with TRBD2. Germline assignment: CDR1 PRHDT and CDR2 FYEKMQ (reference sequence). V trimming: 5 bases; J trimming: 5 bases; junction bases outside the gene matches: 6. The length of the CDR3 is 16 residues. The CDR3: CASSPRLAGGLDTQYF. The CDR3 DNA reads TGTGCCAGCAGCCCACGACTAGCGGGGGGGCTAGATACGCAGTATTTT.

Many counts were recorded for this clonotype. This chain joins TRBV7-6 and TRBJ2-1; 12 bases line up with TRBD2. J lost 5 bases, V lost 0 bases, and 11 bases had no gene match. The length of the CDR3 is 19 residues. Germline V gene sequence: CDR1 SGHVS, CDR2 FNYEAQ. This chain's CDR3 is CASSLAMGSSGGGDNEQFF. DNA of the CDR3: TGTGCCAGCAGCTTAGCGATGGGGTCTAGCGGGGGGGGGGACAATGAGCAGTTCTTC.

This chain joins TRBV7-9 and TRBJ2-7; D is ambiguous. The CDR3 totals 13 residues. Deletions cut 0 bases from V and 7 bases from J, with 10 bases between. Germline V CDR1 and CDR2: SEHNR, FQNEAQ (reference sequence). CDR3 region: CASSLARFSEQYF. The CDR3 region has the DNA TGTGCCAGCAGCTTAGCGCGATTTTCTGAGCAGTACTTC.

The gene calls are TRBV10-1 and TRBJ1-2; TRBD1 might be the D (6 bases). This CDR3 is 12 amino acids long. V was pared by 8 bases and J by 4 bases, with 11 bases between. The V gene's germline CDR1 is WNHNN and CDR2 SYGVQD (reference sequence). CDR3 amino acids: CASRGQPYGYTF. The CDR3, as DNA: TGCGCCAGCCGAGGACAGCCCTATGGCTACACCTTC.

The sample holds a few counts of this clonotype. CDR3 bases: TGTGCCAGCAGCCACGAGGGTGGCAATGAGCAGTTCTTC. This encodes CASSHEGGNEQFF. The chain uses TRBV13 and TRBJ2-1; maybe TRBD2 (5 bases). The CDR3 is made up of 13 amino acids. The V gene's germline CDR1 is PRHDT and CDR2 FYEKMQ (reference sequence). V was cut by 5 bases and J by 6 bases, with 11 bases left in between.

V usage is TRBV7-2 and J usage is TRBJ2-3, with D perhaps TRBD1 (5 bases). The V end lost 2 bases, the J end lost 0 bases, and 6 bases lay between the germline ends. The CDR3 contains 14 residues. The germline CDR1 and CDR2 sequences are SGHTA and FQGNSA. The CDR3 coding sequence is TGTGCCAGCAGCTTATCAGGGAGCACAGATACGCAGTATTTT. It codes for CASSLSGSTDTQYF.

Concerning this clonotype: An end of the junction differs from the germline gene, which may be a read error. The gene calls are TRBV7-8 and TRBJ2-5; D uncertain. The CDR3 sequence is 14 residues long. Germline-derived CDR1 and CDR2 are SGHVS and FQNEAQ. CDR3 residues: CASSSLPEPEAQYF. CDR3 DNA: TGTGCCAGCAGCTCCCTGCCAGAACCAGAGGCCCAGTACTTC.

The chain links TRBV2 to TRBJ2-1; D is perhaps TRBD1 (6 bases). Trimming left V 7 bases short and J 5 bases short, with 18 bases between. CDR1 is SNHLY and CDR2 is FYNNEI in the germline V gene. The CDR3 consists of 15 residues. In DNA, the CDR3 is TGTGCCAGCAACTCTCAAAGGGCAGGGGACAATGAGCAGTTCTTC. This gives the protein CASNSQRAGDNEQFF. The full variable domain, in which reference TRBV2 and TRBJ2-1 provide the parts outside the CDR3, is EPEVTQTPSHQVTQMGQEVILRCVPISNHLYFYWYRQILGQKVEFLVSFYNNEISEKSEIFDDQFSVERPDGSNFTLKIRSTKLEDSAMYFCASNSQRAGDNEQFFGPGTRLTVL.

This clonotype has only a few counts. The chain carries TRBV11-2 and TRBJ2-3; D might be TRBD1 (5 bases). Germline CDR1 and CDR2: SGHAT and FQNNGV. The CDR3 loop spans 16 amino acids. V lost 4 bases and J lost 7, with 21 bases in between. CDR3 in DNA: TGTGCCAGCAGCTCCGCGCAGGGCCGCAGACCAAATACGCAGTATTTT. Amino acids: CASSSAQGRRPNTQYF.

In this sample, this clonotype turned up many times. The chain uses TRBV7-2 and TRBJ2-3, with a possible D match to TRBD2 (5 bases). Trimming removed 5 bases from V and 9 bases from J, with 15 bases in between. CDR3 length: 13 residues. Germline assignment: CDR1 SGHTA and CDR2 FQGNSA. CDR3 loop: CASSHPTRITQYF. The CDR3 DNA reads TGTGCCAGCAGCCATCCTACTAGGATAACGCAGTATTTT.

This chain connects TRBV14 to TRBJ1-1, with 8 positions matching TRBD1. There are 16 residues in the CDR3. V shed 0 bases, J shed 1 base, and the junction held 4 bases outside the gene matches. Germline V gives CDR1 SGHDN, CDR2 FVKESK. The CDR3, as DNA: TGTGCCAGCAGCCAAGAAGGCAGGGGGCGGAACACTGAAGCTTTCTTT. This translates into CASSQEGRGRNTEAFF.

This clonotype has more than one count but fewer than ten. The chain couples TRBV4-1 to TRBJ2-1, with a tentative D call TRBD2 (5 bases). The CDR3 consists of 15 residues. V gave up 1 base and J gave up 7 bases, with 14 bases separating them. Per the germline V gene, CDR1 is MGHRA and CDR2 is YSYEKL. The CDR3 sequence: CASSQVGLAGNEQFF. The CDR3 coding sequence is TGCGCCAGCAGCCAAGTTGGGCTAGCAGGTAATGAGCAGTTCTTC.

The chain has TRBV7-2 and TRBJ1-4; weak D call: TRBD1 (5 bases). This CDR3 has 17 residues. Deletions cut 0 bases from V and 0 bases from J, with 11 bases between. In germline, CDR1 is SGHTA, CDR2 FQGNSA. CDR3 bases: TGTGCCAGCAGCTTAGCGGGGGGAGTTGCAACTAATGAAAAACTGTTTTTT. Residues: CASSLAGGVATNEKLFF.

This chain connects TRBV3-1 to TRBJ2-5; tentatively, D is TRBD1 or TRBD2 (5 bases each). V lost 1 base and J 5 bases, leaving 14 bases between the germline ends. Germline V CDR1 and CDR2: LGHDT, YNNKEL (reference sequence). CDR3 length: 15 amino acids. The CDR3 here is CASSQVPGPEETQYF. CDR3 DNA: TGTGCCAGCAGCCAAGTACCGGGGCCTGAGGAGACCCAGTACTTC.

This clonotype was observed a handful of times. The gene calls are TRBV10-3 and TRBJ1-5, with D possibly matching TRBD1 (6 bases). The CDR3 has 13 amino acids. CDR1 and CDR2 from the germline V gene are ENHRY and SYGVKD. Trimming shortened V by 6 bases and J by 11 bases, and 17 bases separated the two germline ends. CDR3 sequence: CAISPDSLSAQHF. The CDR3, as DNA: TGTGCCATCAGCCCGGACAGTTTATCAGCCCAGCATTTT.

This chain joins TRBV28 and TRBJ1-4; D is perhaps TRBD1 (5 bases). CDR1 is MDHEN and CDR2 is SYDVKM in the germline V gene. The CDR3 extends over 14 amino acids. The germline V and J ends were trimmed by 3 bases and 7 bases, with 12 bases remaining between them. The CDR3 nucleotides read TGTGCCAGCAGTTTTGTGGGGCTTAGTGAAAAACTGTTTTTT. Its protein is CASSFVGLSEKLFF.

The chain links TRBV7-9 to TRBJ2-1, with 9 bases aligning to TRBD1. The CDR3 length is 14 residues. The J segment lost 10 bases and the V segment lost 5 bases, leaving 9 bases of the junction unmatched. Germline V gene data show CDR1 as SEHNR and CDR2 as FQNEAQ (reference sequence). This CDR3 is CASSMRQGVGEQFF. The CDR3 DNA reads TGTGCCAGCAGCATGAGACAGGGGGTAGGGGAGCAGTTCTTC. The variable domain in full, completed from reference TRBV7-9 and TRBJ2-1, reads DTGVSQNPRHKITKRGQNVTFRCDPISEHNRLYWYRQTLGQGPEFLTYFQNEAQLEKSRLLSDRFSAERPKGSFSTLEIQRTEQGDSAMYLCASSMRQGVGEQFFGPGTRLTVL.

This clonotype was detected many times. The V call is TRBV12-3 or TRBV12-4, the J call TRBJ2-6; D not resolved. V lost 3 bases, J lost 0 bases, and 6 bases lay in between. The CDR3 is 15 amino acids. The CDR3 spells CASSLSFSGANVLTF. CDR3 coding DNA: TGTGCCAGCAGTTTGAGTTTCTCTGGGGCCAACGTCCTGACTTTC.

A few counts support this clonotype. The J gene is TRBJ2-5, the V gene TRBV6-1; D might be TRBD2 (5 bases). V was pared by 8 bases and J by 5 bases, with 15 bases between. Germline V gene data show CDR1 as MNHNS and CDR2 as SASEGT. The CDR3 loop spans 13 amino acids. The CDR3 bases are TGTGCCAGCGGTGCCGCCGGGGATGAGACCCAGTACTTC. Its translation: CASGAAGDETQYF.

This clonotype showed up just a few times. The chain uses TRBV12-3 or TRBV12-4 and TRBJ2-2, with TRBD1 as a possible D gene (6 bases). CDR3 size: 15 residues. Trimming took off 6 bases at V and 0 bases at J, with 11 bases between the two ends. CDR3 in amino acids: CASSTGRSNTGELFF. Here the CDR3 DNA reads TGTGCCAGCAGCACAGGGCGCTCGAACACCGGGGAGCTGTTTTTT.

The genes are TRBV9 and TRBJ1-1; unclear D gene. Germline CDR1 reads SGDLS; CDR2 reads YYNGEE. This CDR3 region has 11 residues. V was shortened by 4 bases and J by 8 bases, with 9 bases between the two germline ends. This chain's CDR3 is CASSKGPEAFF. The DNA of the CDR3 is TGTGCCAGCAGCAAAGGTCCGGAAGCTTTCTTT.

V usage is TRBV18 and J usage is TRBJ1-2; D call uncertain. Germline V gives CDR1 KGHSH, CDR2 LQKENI. The CDR3 extends over 13 amino acids. Trimming took off 3 bases at V and 6 bases at J, with 11 bases between the two ends. CDR3 region: CASSPRRADGYTF. CDR3 in DNA: TGTGCCAGCTCACCCCGAAGGGCAGATGGCTACACCTTC.

A few counts support this clonotype. The chain is built from TRBV7-7 and TRBJ1-4; 7 nucleotides line up with TRBD1. This CDR3 is built from 15 residues. From germline, CDR1 is SSHAT and CDR2 FNYEAQ (reference sequence). V lost 3 bases to trimming and J lost 4 bases; unmatched junction nucleotides: 5. For the CDR3, the DNA is TGTGCCAGCAGCTTGGGACAGAGCTTTAATGAAAAACTGTTTTTT. Translated, it gives CASSLGQSFNEKLFF.

The chain recombines TRBV18 with TRBJ1-3; D gene unclear. Germline V gene data show CDR1 as KGHSH and CDR2 as LQKENI. V lost 2 bases and J lost 0, with 14 bases in between. The CDR3 contains 17 residues. CDR3 residues: CASSPNRRMSSGNTIYF. Written as DNA, the CDR3 is TGTGCCAGCTCACCAAATCGGCGGATGAGCTCTGGAAACACCATATATTTT.

This clonotype was seen a handful of times. The chain links TRBV12-3 or TRBV12-4 to TRBJ1-1; D perhaps matches TRBD1 (6 bases). V gave up 3 bases and J gave up 4 bases, with 15 bases separating them. The CDR3 is 15 residues long. The DNA for the CDR3 is TGTGCCAGCAGTTTGGGGGCCTCTGGGGGCACTGAAGCTTTCTTT. Its protein is CASSLGASGGTEAFF.

As for this clonotype: The germline gene is not matched at one end of the junction; a read error may be the cause. The gene calls are TRBV3-1 and TRBJ2-3, with D possibly TRBD1 on 6 matching bases. CDR1 LGHDT and CDR2 YNNKEL come from the germline V gene (reference sequence). The CDR3 length is 15 residues. The CDR3 loop reads CATSSNQGSADTQYF. DNA of the CDR3: TGTGCCACCAGCAGCAACCAGGGGTCGGCGGATACGCAGTATTTT.